This is a list of T cell receptor beta chains from one sample in a study of early T cells in non-severe SARS-CoV-2 infection. A single record per CDR3 protein comes from TCRdb applying MiXCR to the 5' RACE reads. This sample has tens of thousands of distinct CDR3 sequences, with 4.2% found just once. Input material: whole blood. These receptors were collected from an adult who was a healthcare worker with PCR-confirmed SARS-CoV-2 infection or an uninfected control (not recorded which). Both conserved end residues are part of each CDR3. D genes are given only for firm matches. Only some rows state a clone size, as once, few, many or a class for expanded clones.

d_gene | abundance | len | j_gene | v_gene | CDR3aa | CDR3nt
NA | few | 15 | TRBJ2-5 | TRBV5-1 | CASSLGARGGETQYF | TGCGCCAGCAGCTTAGGGGCGCGGGGAGGTGAGACCCAGTACTTC
NA | many | 15 | TRBJ1-2 | TRBV5-1 | CASRSSTGWNYGYTF | TGCGCCAGCCGGTCTTCAACGGGTTGGAACTATGGCTACACCTTC
TRBD2 | few | 15 | TRBJ2-3 | TRBV29-1 | CSVEIAGAATDTQYF | TGCAGCGTTGAAATAGCGGGAGCCGCCACAGATACGCAGTATTTT
TRBD2 | many | 21 | TRBJ2-1 | TRBV4-2 | CASSQLTFGSGSTAGRNEQFF | TGTGCCAGCAGTCAACTGACTTTTGGGAGCGGGAGTACAGCCGGCCGGAATGAGCAGTTCTTC
NA | NA | 12 | TRBJ2-4 | TRBV3-1 | CASSRAKNIQYF | TGTGCCAGCAGCCGAGCCAAAAACATTCAGTACTTC
TRBD1 | many | 15 | TRBJ1-2 | TRBV12-3/TRBV12-4 | CASSLYEGAASGYTF | TGTGCCAGCAGTTTATATGAGGGGGCGGCCTCTGGCTACACCTTC
TRBD1 | NA | 13 | TRBJ2-1 | TRBV11-3 | CASSSGTVAQQFF | TGTGCCAGCAGCTCCGGGACAGTGGCCCAGCAGTTCTTC
NA | many | 12 | TRBJ1-5 | TRBV19 | CASAGRAQPQHF | TGTGCCAGTGCGGGAAGGGCTCAGCCCCAGCATTTT
NA | many | 12 | TRBJ2-1 | TRBV10-3 | CAIKGDWNEQFF | TGTGCCATAAAGGGGGATTGGAATGAGCAGTTCTTC
NA | many | 12 | TRBJ1-4 | TRBV7-9 | CASRSTGEKLFF | TGTGCCAGCAGGTCCACTGGCGAAAAACTGTTTTTT
NA | many | 13 | TRBJ1-3 | TRBV6-5 | CASSYNPGNTIYF | TGTGCCAGCAGTTATAACCCTGGAAACACCATATATTTT
NA | many | 12 | TRBJ2-5 | TRBV18 | CASSPDSGRSYF | TGTGCCAGCTCACCGGACTCTGGACGAAGCTACTTC
NA | few | 12 | TRBJ1-5 | TRBV23-1 | CASTEQHQPQHF | TGCGCCAGCACTGAGCAACATCAGCCCCAGCATTTT
NA | many | 13 | TRBJ2-1 | TRBV27 | CASGDLAHNEQFF | TGTGCCTCCGGGGACTTGGCCCACAATGAGCAGTTCTTC
TRBD2 | many | 18 | TRBJ2-7 | TRBV6-2/TRBV6-3 | CASITRGREGPRAYEQYF | TGTGCCAGCATCACCCGGGGGCGGGAGGGCCCTCGGGCCTACGAGCAGTACTTC
TRBD1 | NA | 15 | TRBJ1-5 | TRBV28 | CASSPRQGGNQPQHF | TGTGCCAGCAGTCCCCGACAGGGAGGAAATCAGCCCCAGCATTTT
NA | many | 15 | TRBJ2-2 | TRBV7-6 | CASSLDGIRTGELFF | TGTGCCAGCAGCTTAGACGGGATTCGGACCGGGGAGCTGTTTTTT
NA | NA | 12 | TRBJ2-7 | TRBV6-6 | CASSPVGGEQYF | TGTGCCAGCAGCCCAGTAGGGGGCGAGCAGTACTTC
NA | many | 17 | TRBJ2-3 | TRBV28 | CASSSVGTAGPRFTQYF | TGTGCCAGCAGCTCCGTCGGGACGGCGGGACCCCGATTTACGCAGTATTTT
TRBD2 | medium-sized | 16 | TRBJ2-5 | TRBV7-6 | CASSIELAGGWETQYF | TGTGCCAGCAGCATCGAACTAGCGGGAGGTTGGGAGACCCAGTACTTC
NA | many | 14 | TRBJ2-2 | TRBV7-2 | CASSFQGSPGELFF | TGTGCCAGCAGCTTCCAGGGGTCCCCCGGGGAGCTGTTTTTT
TRBD2 | many | 15 | TRBJ2-7 | TRBV20-1 | CSARGTSGRTYEQYF | TGCAGTGCTAGGGGGACTAGCGGGAGAACCTACGAGCAGTACTTC
TRBD2 | few | 14 | TRBJ2-7 | TRBV18 | CASSPGTSGREQYF | TGTGCCAGCTCCCCCGGGACTAGCGGCCGCGAGCAGTACTTC
NA | many | 16 | TRBJ1-3 | TRBV7-6 | CASSSPGVNSGNTIYF | TGTGCCAGCAGCTCCCCAGGGGTCAACTCTGGAAACACCATATATTTT
NA | many | 16 | TRBJ2-1 | TRBV9 | CASSVASDLSYNEQFF | TGTGCCAGCAGCGTAGCGTCGGACCTCTCCTACAATGAGCAGTTCTTC
TRBD2 | many | 16 | TRBJ2-1 | TRBV27 | CASSLLSGSSYNEQFF | TGTGCCAGCAGTTTACTTAGCGGGAGCTCCTACAATGAGCAGTTCTTC
TRBD2 | medium-sized | 15 | TRBJ2-5 | TRBV12-3/TRBV12-4 | CASSLAGGPVETQYF | TGTGCCAGCAGTTTAGCGGGAGGGCCCGTTGAGACCCAGTACTTC
NA | few | 14 | TRBJ2-1 | TRBV7-3 | CASSSIRGSYEQFF | TGTGCCAGCAGCTCCATCCGGGGGTCGTATGAGCAGTTCTTC
NA | many | 15 | TRBJ2-3 | TRBV7-6 | CASRRMGHLTDTQYF | TGTGCCAGCCGCCGGATGGGACACCTCACAGATACGCAGTATTTT
TRBD2 | NA | 16 | TRBJ2-2 | TRBV7-3 | CASSPNSGRTVGELFF | TGTGCCAGCAGCCCTAATAGCGGGAGGACGGTCGGGGAGCTGTTTTTT
TRBD1 | NA | 18 | TRBJ2-6 | TRBV2 | CASRTPGQGIFGANVLTF | TGTGCCAGCAGAACCCCGGGACAGGGAATTTTTGGGGCCAACGTCCTGACTTTC
TRBD2 | few | 16 | TRBJ2-2 | TRBV7-9 | CASSLGVAGRTGELFF | TGTGCCAGCAGCTTAGGAGTAGCGGGAAGGACCGGGGAGCTGTTTTTT
NA | many | 16 | TRBJ2-7 | TRBV10-3 | CAISGTMGATKYEQYF | TGTGCCATCAGTGGCACAATGGGGGCGACCAAGTACGAGCAGTACTTC
NA | few | 16 | TRBJ1-1 | TRBV10-3 | CAISETGNSLGTEAFF | TGTGCCATCAGCGAGACAGGAAACTCCCTGGGGACTGAAGCTTTCTTT
NA | NA | 16 | TRBJ1-4 | TRBV7-3 | CASSSKEGNMGEKLFF | TGTGCCAGCAGCTCTAAGGAAGGGAACATGGGCGAAAAACTGTTTTTT
NA | many | 15 | TRBJ2-5 | TRBV7-8 | CASSRFTDNIETQYF | TGTGCCAGCTCACGGTTCACGGATAATATAGAGACCCAGTACTTC
TRBD1 | many | 14 | TRBJ2-7 | TRBV20-1 | CSAPSPGTGDEQYF | TGCAGTGCTCCATCCCCCGGGACAGGGGACGAGCAGTACTTC
TRBD1 | many | 14 | TRBJ1-1 | TRBV6-1 | CASSSRTGSTEAFF | TGTGCCAGCAGTTCCAGGACAGGGAGCACTGAAGCTTTCTTT
NA | many | 15 | TRBJ2-2 | TRBV6-6 | CASSGQGGGTGELFF | TGTGCCAGCAGTGGACAGGGAGGGGGCACCGGGGAGCTGTTTTTT
NA | many | 12 | TRBJ1-2 | TRBV18 | CASSPLTRGYTF | TGTGCCAGCTCACCACTGACAAGAGGCTACACCTTC
NA | many | 13 | TRBJ2-7 | TRBV10-3 | CAVHDLQGGEQYF | TGTGCCGTCCATGACCTTCAGGGGGGCGAGCAGTACTTC
NA | many | 11 | TRBJ2-2 | TRBV2 | CASSVHGELFF | TGTGCCAGCAGCGTTCACGGGGAGCTGTTTTTT
NA | few | 15 | TRBJ2-3 | TRBV7-9 | CASSPERERRDTQYF | TGTGCCAGCAGCCCCGAAAGGGAACGAAGAGATACGCAGTATTTT
TRBD1 | NA | 14 | TRBJ1-2 | TRBV2 | CASILTGANYGYTF | TGTGCCAGCATCCTGACAGGGGCCAACTATGGCTACACCTTC
NA | many | 11 | TRBJ2-5 | TRBV20-1 | CSAIHQETQYF | TGCAGTGCTATTCATCAAGAGACCCAGTACTTC
NA | many | 16 | TRBJ2-1 | TRBV18 | CASSPLWAARDNEQFF | TGTGCCAGCTCACCGCTGTGGGCGGCGCGGGACAATGAGCAGTTCTTC
TRBD2 | NA | 14 | TRBJ2-1 | TRBV20-1 | CSARTTSGYNEQFF | TGCAGTGCTAGGACCACTAGCGGATACAATGAGCAGTTCTTC
NA | many | 16 | TRBJ1-2 | TRBV18 | CASSPPGLEGHYGYTF | TGTGCCAGCTCACCACCGGGACTCGAAGGACACTATGGCTACACCTTC
TRBD2 | many | 17 | TRBJ2-1 | TRBV7-9 | CASSFPLAGDSYNEQFF | TGTGCCAGCAGCTTTCCACTAGCGGGAGATTCCTACAATGAGCAGTTCTTC
NA | few | 11 | TRBJ1-1 | TRBV30 | CAWSLGTEAFF | TGTGCCTGGAGTCTGGGCACTGAAGCTTTCTTT